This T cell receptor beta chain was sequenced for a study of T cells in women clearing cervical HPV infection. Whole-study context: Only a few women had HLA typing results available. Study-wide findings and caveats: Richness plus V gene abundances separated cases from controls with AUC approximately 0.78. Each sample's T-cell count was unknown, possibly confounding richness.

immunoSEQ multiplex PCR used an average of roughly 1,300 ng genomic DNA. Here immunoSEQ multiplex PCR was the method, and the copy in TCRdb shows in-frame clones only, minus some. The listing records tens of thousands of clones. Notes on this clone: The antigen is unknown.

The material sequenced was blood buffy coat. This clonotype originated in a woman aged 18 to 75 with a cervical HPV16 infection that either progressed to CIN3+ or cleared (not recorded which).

The CDR3 bases that were read are TGTGCCAGCAGCTTCGACTGGTCCTACGAG. This encodes CASSFDWSYE. The CDR3 reads in full as CASSFDWSYEQYF. The chain employs TRBV11-3 and TRBJ2-7; D uncertain. The CDR3 goes on 3 residues after the read ends, and that part is filled in from the germline J gene. The V gene lost 3 bases and the J gene lost 1 base, with 7 bases spanning the gap. This CDR3 has 13 residues. Germline V gene lookup returns CDR1 SGHNT and CDR2 YENEEA.